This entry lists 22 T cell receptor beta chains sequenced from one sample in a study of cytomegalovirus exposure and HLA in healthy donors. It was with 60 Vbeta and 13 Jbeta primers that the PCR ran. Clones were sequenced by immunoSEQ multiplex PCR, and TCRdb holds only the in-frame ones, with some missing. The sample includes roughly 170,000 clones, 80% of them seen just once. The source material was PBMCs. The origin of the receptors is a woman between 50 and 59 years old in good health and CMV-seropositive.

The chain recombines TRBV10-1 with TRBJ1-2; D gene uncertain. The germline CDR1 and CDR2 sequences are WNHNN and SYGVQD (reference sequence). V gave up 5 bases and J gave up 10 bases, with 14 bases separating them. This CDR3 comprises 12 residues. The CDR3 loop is CASSYDRGAYTF. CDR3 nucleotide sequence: TGCGCCAGCAGTTACGACCGAGGCGCCTACACCTTC.

The CDR3 coding sequence is TGCAGCGTTGACAGGAACCAAGAGACCCAGTACTTC. Translated, it gives CSVDRNQETQYF. This chain uses TRBV29-1 with TRBJ2-5; D call uncertain. The CDR3 runs to 12 residues. The germline V gene encodes CDR1 SQVTM and CDR2 ANQGSEA. Trimming took 3 bases from V and 0 from J, leaving 5 bases between them.

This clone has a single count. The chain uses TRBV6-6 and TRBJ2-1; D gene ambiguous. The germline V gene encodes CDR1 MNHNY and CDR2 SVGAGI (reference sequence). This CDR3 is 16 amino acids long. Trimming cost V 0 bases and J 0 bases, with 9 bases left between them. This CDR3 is CASSYSTNYSYNEQFF. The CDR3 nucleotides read TGTGCCAGCAGTTACTCTACTAACTACTCCTACAATGAGCAGTTCTTC.

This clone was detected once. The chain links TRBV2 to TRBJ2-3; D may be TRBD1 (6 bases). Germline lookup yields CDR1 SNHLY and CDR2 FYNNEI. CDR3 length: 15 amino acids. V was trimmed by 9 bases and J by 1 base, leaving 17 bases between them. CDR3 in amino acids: CASAWMGAGTDTQYF. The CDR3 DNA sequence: TGTGCCAGTGCGTGGATGGGGGCGGGCACAGATACGCAGTATTTT. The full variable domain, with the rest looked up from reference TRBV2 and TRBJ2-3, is EPEVTQTPSHQVTQMGQEVILRCVPISNHLYFYWYRQILGQKVEFLVSFYNNEISEKSEIFDDQFSVERPDGSNFTLKIRSTKLEDSAMYFCASAWMGAGTDTQYFGPGTRLTVL.

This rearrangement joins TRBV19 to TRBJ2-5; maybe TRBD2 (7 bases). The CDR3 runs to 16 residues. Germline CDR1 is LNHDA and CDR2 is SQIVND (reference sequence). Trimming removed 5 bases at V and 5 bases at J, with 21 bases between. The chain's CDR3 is CASSGGGLTGSETQYF. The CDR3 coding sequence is TGTGCCAGTAGTGGGGGGGGCCTTACAGGGTCCGAGACCCAGTACTTC. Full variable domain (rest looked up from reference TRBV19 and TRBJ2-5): DGGITQSPKYLFRKEGQNVTLSCEQNLNHDAMYWYRQDPGQGLRLIYYSQIVNDFQKGDIAEGYSVSREKKESFPLTVTSAQKNPTAFYLCASSGGGLTGSETQYFGPGTRLLVL.

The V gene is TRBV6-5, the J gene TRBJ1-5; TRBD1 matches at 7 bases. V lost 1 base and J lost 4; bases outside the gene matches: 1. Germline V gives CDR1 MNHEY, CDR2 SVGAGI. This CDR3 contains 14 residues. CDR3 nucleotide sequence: TGTGCCAGCAGTTACTACAGGGGAAATCAGCCCCAGCATTTT. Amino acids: CASSYYRGNQPQHF.

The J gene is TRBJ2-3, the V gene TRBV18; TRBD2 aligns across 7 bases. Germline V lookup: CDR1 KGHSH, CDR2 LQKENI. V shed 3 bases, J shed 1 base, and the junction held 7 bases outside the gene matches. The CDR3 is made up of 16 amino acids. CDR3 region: CASSPLATSGTDTQYF. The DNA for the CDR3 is TGTGCCAGCTCACCTCTCGCCACTAGCGGCACAGATACGCAGTATTTT.

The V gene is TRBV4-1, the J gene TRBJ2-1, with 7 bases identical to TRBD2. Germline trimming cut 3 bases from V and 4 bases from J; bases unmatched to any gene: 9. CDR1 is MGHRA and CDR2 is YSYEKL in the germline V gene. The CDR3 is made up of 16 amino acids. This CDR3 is CASSQDQGGKYNEQFF. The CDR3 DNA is TGCGCCAGCAGCCAGGACCAGGGAGGGAAGTACAATGAGCAGTTCTTC.

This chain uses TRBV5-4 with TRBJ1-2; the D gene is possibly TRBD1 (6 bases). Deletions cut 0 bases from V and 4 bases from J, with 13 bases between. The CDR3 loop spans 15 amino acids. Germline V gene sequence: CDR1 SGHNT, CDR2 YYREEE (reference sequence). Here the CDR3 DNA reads TGTGCCAGCAGCTTGGGGGGGTGGACAGTCTATGGCTACACCTTC. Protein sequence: CASSLGGWTVYGYTF.

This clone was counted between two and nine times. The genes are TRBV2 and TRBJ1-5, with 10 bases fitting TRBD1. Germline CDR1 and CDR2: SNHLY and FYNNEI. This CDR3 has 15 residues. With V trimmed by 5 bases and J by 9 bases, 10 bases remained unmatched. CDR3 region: CASSFSGQGFLPQHF. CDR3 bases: TGTGCCAGCAGTTTCTCGGGACAGGGGTTTTTGCCCCAGCATTTT.

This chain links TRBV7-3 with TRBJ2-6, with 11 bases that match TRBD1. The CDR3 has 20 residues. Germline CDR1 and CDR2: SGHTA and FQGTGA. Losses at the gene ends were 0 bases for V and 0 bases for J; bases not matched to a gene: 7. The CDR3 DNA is TGTGCCAGCAGCTTAACTAGCGTCGGGACAGGGGGCTCTGGGGCCAACGTCCTGACTTTC. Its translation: CASSLTSVGTGGSGANVLTF.

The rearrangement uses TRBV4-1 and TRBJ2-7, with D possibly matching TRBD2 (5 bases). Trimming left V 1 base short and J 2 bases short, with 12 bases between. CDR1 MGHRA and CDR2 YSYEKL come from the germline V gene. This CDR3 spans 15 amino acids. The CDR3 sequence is CASSQVPAAAYEQYF. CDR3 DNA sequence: TGCGCCAGCAGCCAAGTGCCAGCGGCAGCCTACGAGCAGTACTTC.

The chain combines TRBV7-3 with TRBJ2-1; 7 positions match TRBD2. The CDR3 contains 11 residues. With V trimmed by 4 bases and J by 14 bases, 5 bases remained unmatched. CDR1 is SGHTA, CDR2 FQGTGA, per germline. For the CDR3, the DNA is TGTGCCAGCAGCTCCGGACTAGTCAAGTTCTTC. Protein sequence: CASSSGLVKFF.

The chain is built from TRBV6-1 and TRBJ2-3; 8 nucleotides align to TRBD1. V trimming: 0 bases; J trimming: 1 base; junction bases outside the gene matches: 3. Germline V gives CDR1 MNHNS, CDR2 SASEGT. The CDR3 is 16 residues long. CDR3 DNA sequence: TGTGCCAGCAGTGAAGCTGCGGGACAGGGCACAGATACGCAGTATTTT. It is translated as CASSEAAGQGTDTQYF.

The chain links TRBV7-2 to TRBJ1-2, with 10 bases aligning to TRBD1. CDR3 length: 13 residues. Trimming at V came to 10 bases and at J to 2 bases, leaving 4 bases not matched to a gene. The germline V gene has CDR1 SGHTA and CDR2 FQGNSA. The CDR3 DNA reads TGTGCCAAGGGGACAGGGGCCAACTATGGCTACACCTTC. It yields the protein CAKGTGANYGYTF.

The CDR3 DNA follows: TGTGCCAGCGGCCTGCGAGCGGGGGGGACCACAGATACGCAGTATTTT. It encodes CASGLRAGGTTDTQYF. The rearrangement links TRBV7-2 to TRBJ2-3, with TRBD2 identical over 10 bases. CDR3 length: 16 amino acids. CDR1 SGHTA and CDR2 FQGNSA come from the germline V gene. V lost 8 bases, J lost 2 bases, and 10 bases stayed unmatched. Supplemented by reference TRBV7-2 and TRBJ2-3, the full variable domain reads GAGVSQSPSNKVTEKGKDVELRCDPISGHTALYWYRQSLGQGLEFLIYFQGNSAPDKSGLPSDRFSAERTGGSVSTLTIQRTQQEDSAVYLCASGLRAGGTTDTQYFGPGTRLTVL.

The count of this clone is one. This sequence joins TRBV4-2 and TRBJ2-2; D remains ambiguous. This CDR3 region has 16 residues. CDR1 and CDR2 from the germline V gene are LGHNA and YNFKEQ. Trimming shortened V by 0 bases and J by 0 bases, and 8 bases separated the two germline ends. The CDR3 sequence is CASSQDLFANTGELFF. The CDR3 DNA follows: TGTGCCAGCAGCCAAGACCTATTCGCGAACACCGGGGAGCTGTTTTTT.

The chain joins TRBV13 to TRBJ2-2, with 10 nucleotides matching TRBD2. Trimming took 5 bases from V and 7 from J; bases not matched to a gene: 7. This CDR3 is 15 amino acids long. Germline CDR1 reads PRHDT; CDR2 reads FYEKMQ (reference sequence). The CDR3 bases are TGTGCCAGCAGCCTAACTAGCGGGACGGTCGGGGAGCTGTTTTTT. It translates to CASSLTSGTVGELFF.

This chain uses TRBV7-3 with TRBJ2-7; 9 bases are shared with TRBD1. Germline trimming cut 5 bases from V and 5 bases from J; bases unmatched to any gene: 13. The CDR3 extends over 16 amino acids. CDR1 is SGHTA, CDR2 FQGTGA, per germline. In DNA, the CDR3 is TGTGCCAGCAGCCTCGACCGGGACAGGGCCCACCACGAGCAGTACTTC. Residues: CASSLDRDRAHHEQYF.

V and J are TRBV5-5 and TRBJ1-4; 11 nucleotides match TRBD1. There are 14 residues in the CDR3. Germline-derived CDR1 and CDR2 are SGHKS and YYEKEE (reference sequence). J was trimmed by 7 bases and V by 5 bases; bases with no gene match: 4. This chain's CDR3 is CASSPGTGGEKLFF. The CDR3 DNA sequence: TGTGCCAGCAGTCCCGGGACAGGGGGTGAAAAACTGTTTTTT. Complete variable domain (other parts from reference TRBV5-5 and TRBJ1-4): DAGVTQSPTHLIKTRGQQVTLRCSPISGHKSVSWYQQVLGQGPQFIFQYYEKEERGRGNFPDRFSARQFPNYSSELNVNALLLGDSALYLCASSPGTGGEKLFFGSGTQLSVL.

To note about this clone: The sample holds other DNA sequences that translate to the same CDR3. CDR3 DNA sequence: TGTGCCAGCAGCCCCTCGGGGGGGGTGTACATGAACACTGAAGCTTTCTTT. Translated: CASSPSGGVYMNTEAFF. The chain has TRBV25-1 and TRBJ1-1; D may be TRBD1 (5 bases). The CDR3 is 17 amino acids. Trimming stripped 6 bases from V and 0 bases from J, with 20 bases between. CDR1 is MGHDK, CDR2 SYGVNS, per germline. The entire variable domain, with the rest obtained from reference TRBV25-1 and TRBJ1-1, is as follows: EADIYQTPRYLVIGTGKKITLECSQTMGHDKMYWYQQDPGMELHLIHYSYGVNSTEKGDLSSESTVSRIRTEHFPLTLESARPSHTSQYLCASSPSGGVYMNTEAFFGQGTRLTVV.

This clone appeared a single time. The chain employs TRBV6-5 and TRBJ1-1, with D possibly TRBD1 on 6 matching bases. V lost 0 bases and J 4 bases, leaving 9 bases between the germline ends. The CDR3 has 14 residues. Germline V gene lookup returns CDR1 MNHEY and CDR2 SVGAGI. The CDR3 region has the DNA TGTGCCAGCAGTTACTCGATGGGGGCCACTGAAGCTTTCTTT. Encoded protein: CASSYSMGATEAFF.